This entry concerns a single T cell receptor (beta chain). Its target is unknown. The data belong to a study of blood T cells in healthy people across ages. Study-level points and caveats: PBMCs that were unsorted prevented a conclusive naive versus antigen-experienced comparison.

The individuals who served as donors were healthy Caucasians living in Russia, aged roughly 6 to 95. CDR1 is MNHEY and CDR2 is SVGAGI in the germline V gene. V was cut by 4 bases and J by 5 bases, with 15 bases left in between. The CDR3 sequence is 15 residues long. Sample-barcoded 5' priming and a J-beta primer mix drove a second PCR of about 6 to 12 cycles. MiXCR, applied by TCRdb to the 5' RACE reads, yields one record per CDR3 protein. The repertoire consists of hundreds of thousands of distinct CDR3 sequences, with 40% to 50% occurring once and the leading ten covering approximately 31%. This clonotype was sampled from a man older than 75 in good health. Specimen: blood. The gene calls are TRBV6-5 and TRBJ2-1, with a tentative D call TRBD1 (6 bases). The DNA for the CDR3 is TGTGCCAGCAGTTTAGGACAGTCATTAAACAATGAGCAGTTCTTC. This gives the protein CASSLGQSLNNEQFF.